Presented here are 13 T cell receptor beta chains from one specimen sequenced in a study of Graves' ophthalmopathy and Graves' hyperthyroidism. TCR beta CDR3 regions were amplified from RNA transcripts. HTBI-primed first-round RT-PCR preceded second-round multiplex PCR. TCRdb fed the multiplex PCR reads into MiXCR, producing one record per CDR3 protein. The data show some 410,000 distinct CDR3 sequences, around a fifth seen once. What was sequenced was peripheral blood. The receptors derive from a woman between 18 and 29 years old with stable Graves' hyperthyroidism.

This clonotype has ten or more counts. The gene calls are TRBV15 and TRBJ1-1; no firm D call. Germline V gene sequence: CDR1 LNHNV, CDR2 YYDKDF (reference sequence). Trimming took off 0 bases at V and 0 bases at J, with 8 bases between the two ends. The CDR3 contains 15 residues. The DNA of the CDR3 is TGTGCCACCAGCAGAGATGGTAACATGAACACTGAAGCTTTCTTT. It encodes CATSRDGNMNTEAFF.

The CDR3 is CASMNVGNTIYF. Here the CDR3 DNA reads TGTGCCAGCATGAATGTGGGAAACACCATATATTTT. J is TRBJ1-3 and V is TRBV6-1; no reliable D call. Trimming left V 7 bases short and J 4 bases short, with 8 bases between. CDR3 length equals 12 residues. The V gene's germline CDR1 is MNHNS and CDR2 SASEGT.

At least ten counts were recorded for this clonotype. The J gene is TRBJ2-4, the V gene TRBV12-3 or TRBV12-4; D is unclear. The germline V and J ends were trimmed by 3 bases and 8 bases, with 5 bases remaining between them. There are 11 residues in the CDR3. The CDR3 loop reads CASSFLDIQYF. The CDR3 DNA sequence: TGTGCCAGCAGTTTCCTTGACATTCAGTACTTC.

A single count supports this clonotype. The germline gene is not matched at one end of the junction; a read error may be the cause. The chain recombines TRBV6-4 with TRBJ1-1; D gene uncertain. The CDR3 is made up of 13 amino acids. Germline CDR1 and CDR2: MRHNA and SNTAGT. The CDR3 sequence is CASRRLVYTDAFF. In nucleotides, the CDR3 is TGTGCCAGCAGGAGACTGGTGTACACTGATGCTTTCTTT.

In its sample, this clonotype was seen many times. The rearrangement joins TRBV20-1 to TRBJ2-2; TRBD2 matches at 10 bases. Germline lookup yields CDR1 DFQATT and CDR2 SNEGSKA (reference sequence). V trimming: 3 bases; J trimming: 3 bases; junction bases outside the gene matches: 7. The CDR3 has 16 amino acids. CDR3 in DNA: TGCAGTGCTAGGGACGCTAGCGGGAGAGACACCGGGGAGCTGTTTTTT. Translating gives CSARDASGRDTGELFF.

In its sample, this clonotype was seen a few times. The chain has TRBV19 and TRBJ2-7; D is uncertain. This CDR3 region has 14 residues. The V end lost 0 bases, the J end lost 1 base, and 7 bases lay between the germline ends. CDR1 is LNHDA and CDR2 is SQIVND in the germline V gene (reference sequence). CDR3 sequence: CASSIERRSYEQYF. CDR3 in DNA: TGTGCCAGTAGTATAGAGAGACGATCCTACGAGCAGTACTTC.

The sample holds many counts of this clonotype. The CDR3 nucleotides are TGCAGCGTTGACTATAAGGGGGGGAGCGAGCAGTACTTC. Its translation is CSVDYKGGSEQYF. J is TRBJ2-7 and V is TRBV29-1, with D possibly matching TRBD2 (7 bases). From germline, CDR1 is SQVTM and CDR2 ANQGSEA. This CDR3 is 13 amino acids long. Trimming removed 3 bases from V and 6 bases from J, with 15 bases in between.

This clonotype was observed at least ten times. The chain couples TRBV15 to TRBJ1-1; the D gene is possibly TRBD1 (6 bases). The ends were cut back, 1 base at V and 0 bases at J, with 6 bases in the middle. The CDR3 is 14 residues long. Germline V gives CDR1 LNHNV, CDR2 YYDKDF (reference sequence). The CDR3 sequence is CATSRGDMNTEAFF. In DNA form, the CDR3 reads TGTGCCACCAGCAGAGGGGACATGAACACTGAAGCTTTCTTT.

This clonotype has just one count. The CDR3 protein is CASSTHYRGGYTF. For the CDR3, the DNA is TGTGCCAGCAGTACTCATTACAGGGGAGGCTACACCTTC. The J gene is TRBJ1-2, the V gene TRBV12-3 or TRBV12-4; 7 positions match TRBD1. With 5 bases clipped from V and 8 bases from J, the junction kept 8 bases outside the gene matches. CDR3 length: 13 residues.

The V call is TRBV5-1, the J call TRBJ2-5, with 9 bases aligning to TRBD1. The CDR3 totals 15 residues. V shed 3 bases, J shed 1 base, and the junction held 4 bases outside the gene matches. CDR1 is SGHRS and CDR2 is YFSETQ in the germline V gene. CDR3 sequence: CASSSDRGLQETQYF. The CDR3 DNA reads TGCGCCAGCAGCTCGGACAGGGGCCTCCAAGAGACCCAGTACTTC.

This chain uses TRBV2 with TRBJ1-1; a weak D match, TRBD1 (5 bases). The CDR3 is made up of 10 amino acids. CDR1 and CDR2 from the germline V gene are SNHLY and FYNNEI. The germline V and J ends were trimmed by 6 bases and 8 bases, with 7 bases remaining between them. CDR3 sequence (DNA): TGTGCCAGCAGAGGGACGGAAGCTTTCTTT. It yields the protein CASRGTEAFF.

This clonotype occurred many times. The chain links TRBV2 to TRBJ1-5; 7 bases are a match to TRBD1. The germline CDR1 and CDR2 sequences are SNHLY and FYNNEI. Trimming took 7 bases from V and 7 from J; bases not matched to a gene: 10. The CDR3 spans 14 residues. CDR3 region: CASTSNRGGQPQHF. The CDR3 DNA sequence: TGTGCCAGCACCTCCAACAGGGGTGGACAGCCCCAGCATTTT. Full variable domain (rest looked up from reference TRBV2 and TRBJ1-5): EPEVTQTPSHQVTQMGQEVILRCVPISNHLYFYWYRQILGQKVEFLVSFYNNEISEKSEIFDDQFSVERPDGSNFTLKIRSTKLEDSAMYFCASTSNRGGQPQHFGDGTRLSIL.

This clonotype was counted between two and nine times. The J gene is TRBJ2-2, the V gene TRBV28; 8 nucleotides align to TRBD2. The CDR3 loop spans 15 amino acids. V was pared by 3 bases and J by 2 bases, with 2 bases of the junction left unmatched. The germline V gene encodes CDR1 MDHEN and CDR2 SYDVKM. DNA of the CDR3: TGTGCCAGCAGTTTTAGCGGGGTAAACACCGGGGAGCTGTTTTTT. Protein product: CASSFSGVNTGELFF.